This passage covers 14 T cell receptor beta chains from one sample sequenced in a study of blood T cell repertoires in COVID-19. Data came from immunoSEQ multiplex PCR; TCRdb stores just in-frame clones and leaves some out. The sample carries about 170,000 clones, roughly 90% recorded once. Sequencing was performed on peripheral blood. All receptors derive from a man aged 25-45 years with COVID-19, enrolled during active disease.

V gene TRBV7-2 combines with J gene TRBJ2-7; D might be TRBD1 (6 bases). Trimming shortened V by 4 bases and J by 1 base, and 11 bases separated the two germline ends. The germline V gene encodes CDR1 SGHTA and CDR2 FQGNSA. The CDR3 length is 14 residues. CDR3 sequence: CASSSTGTSYEQYF. CDR3 nucleotides: TGTGCCAGCAGCTCTACCGGGACATCCTACGAGCAGTACTTC.

The gene calls are TRBV18 and TRBJ1-5; 9 bases line up with TRBD1. Germline V CDR1 and CDR2: KGHSH, LQKENI. This CDR3 has 16 amino acids. V lost 2 bases and J lost 7; bases outside the gene matches: 9. CDR3 sequence (DNA): TGTGCCAGCTCACCAAGTCGAGACAGGGGGATCCAGCCCCAGCATTTT. It codes for CASSPSRDRGIQPQHF.

The CDR3 protein is CASSSFRDSNEKLFF. The CDR3 nucleotides read TGTGCCAGCAGTTCCTTCCGGGACTCGAATGAAAAACTGTTTTTT. This sequence joins TRBV6-5 and TRBJ1-4; the D gene is possibly TRBD1 (5 bases). Per the germline V gene, CDR1 is MNHEY and CDR2 is SVGAGI. This CDR3 contains 15 residues. V lost 4 bases, J lost 5 bases, and 14 bases lay in between.

By share, this clone counts as medium-sized. The CDR3 protein is CATADRGSNQPQHF. The CDR3 DNA sequence: TGTGCCACCGCGGACAGGGGCTCCAATCAGCCCCAGCATTTT. This chain joins TRBV27 and TRBJ1-5; 9 bases fit TRBD1. Per germline, CDR1 MNHEY and CDR2 SMNVEV (reference sequence). The CDR3 runs 14 residues. Germline trimming cut 10 bases from V and 3 bases from J; bases unmatched to any gene: 7.

The chain is built from TRBV29-1 and TRBJ2-7, with TRBD2 as a possible D gene (6 bases). V shed 1 base and J shed 6 bases, with 13 bases lying between them. Germline CDR1 is SQVTM and CDR2 is ANQGSEA. The CDR3 is 13 amino acids. The CDR3 DNA sequence: TGCAGCGTTGAAGTTAAGGAGGGGACCGAGCAGTACTTC. Translating it yields CSVEVKEGTEQYF.

The gene calls are TRBV6-2 or TRBV6-3 and TRBJ2-3; 8 bases match TRBD1. The germline V gene has CDR1 MNHEY and CDR2 SVGEGT. The CDR3 is 15 residues long. Germline trimming cut 2 bases from V and 4 bases from J; bases unmatched to any gene: 5. CDR3 DNA: TGTGCCAGCAGTTACCCAGGACAGGGATCAGATACGCAGTATTTT. This encodes CASSYPGQGSDTQYF.

The genes are TRBV5-6 and TRBJ1-2, with 8 bases identical to TRBD1. J lost 4 bases, V lost 2 bases, and 7 bases had no gene match. The germline gives CDR1 SGHDT, CDR2 YYEEEE. The CDR3 extends over 15 amino acids. CDR3 DNA sequence: TGTGCCAGCAGCTTCCCTGGCAGGGGGCCCTATGGCTACACCTTC. As protein: CASSFPGRGPYGYTF. The entire variable domain, with the rest obtained from reference TRBV5-6 and TRBJ1-2, is as follows: DAGVTQSPTHLIKTRGQQVTLRCSPKSGHDTVSWYQQALGQGPQFIFQYYEEEERQRGNFPDRFSGHQFPNYSSELNVNALLLGDSALYLCASSFPGRGPYGYTFGSGTRLTVV.

The V and J genes are TRBV6-5 and TRBJ2-1; 8 nucleotides line up with TRBD2. Trimming took 8 bases from V and 4 from J; bases not matched to a gene: 7. The CDR3 contains 14 residues. In germline, CDR1 is MNHEY, CDR2 SVGAGI. The CDR3 here is CASHLGGVYNEQFF. CDR3 coding DNA: TGTGCCAGCCATCTCGGGGGGGTTTACAATGAGCAGTTCTTC.

This chain uses TRBV6-5 with TRBJ2-4; D may be TRBD1 (6 bases). Germline V gene lookup returns CDR1 MNHEY and CDR2 SVGAGI. Trimming shortened V by 2 bases and J by 1 base, and 12 bases separated the two germline ends. The CDR3 loop spans 16 amino acids. CDR3 amino acids: CASSYTQRGAKNIQYF. CDR3 DNA: TGTGCCAGCAGTTACACCCAAAGGGGGGCCAAAAACATTCAGTACTTC.

The chain links TRBV11-3 to TRBJ1-1, with 9 positions matching TRBD1. Unmatched junction bases numbered 7, after V lost 4 bases and J lost 1 base. Germline lookup yields CDR1 SGHNT and CDR2 YENEEA. CDR3 size: 16 residues. DNA of the CDR3: TGTGCCAGCAGCTGGGACAGGGAAAAGGCGAACACTGAAGCTTTCTTT. This encodes CASSWDREKANTEAFF.

The J gene is TRBJ2-3, the V gene TRBV7-9; TRBD2 matches 7 bases. With V trimmed by 8 bases and J by 6 bases, 8 bases remained unmatched. The CDR3 sequence is 13 residues long. Per germline, CDR1 SEHNR and CDR2 FQNEAQ (reference sequence). CDR3 DNA sequence: TGTGCCAGCCGGGACTACCTATCCGATACGCAGTATTTT. Its protein product is CASRDYLSDTQYF. The full variable domain, completed using reference TRBV7-9 and TRBJ2-3, is DTGVSQNPRHKITKRGQNVTFRCDPISEHNRLYWYRQTLGQGPEFLTYFQNEAQLEKSRLLSDRFSAERPKGSFSTLEIQRTEQGDSAMYLCASRDYLSDTQYFGPGTRLTVL.

With regard to this clone: The sample has other DNA sequences that encode this CDR3 too. The gene calls are TRBV18 and TRBJ1-1, with a tentative D call TRBD1 (6 bases). The length of the CDR3 is 14 residues. Germline CDR1 KGHSH, CDR2 LQKENI. V was cut by 2 bases and J by 1 base, with 8 bases left in between. The CDR3 nucleotides are TGTGCCAGCTCACCAAGACAGGAGAACACTGAAGCTTTCTTT. As protein: CASSPRQENTEAFF.

The chain combines TRBV7-2 with TRBJ1-5, with 10 bases fitting TRBD1. J gave up 2 bases and V 4 bases, and 5 bases lay outside the gene matches. Germline V lookup: CDR1 SGHTA, CDR2 FQGNSA. The CDR3 runs 16 residues. CDR3 nucleotide sequence: TGTGCCAGCAGCTATTCCGGGACAGGGGGCAATCAGCCCCAGCATTTT. Translating gives CASSYSGTGGNQPQHF.

This sequence joins TRBV2 and TRBJ2-7, with 8 positions matching TRBD1. J lost 4 bases, V lost 0 bases, and 8 bases had no gene match. The germline CDR1 and CDR2 sequences are SNHLY and FYNNEI. The CDR3 extends over 16 amino acids. CDR3 region: CASSEAWTGLVYEQYF. The CDR3 region has the DNA TGTGCCAGCAGTGAAGCATGGACAGGGCTCGTTTACGAGCAGTACTTC.